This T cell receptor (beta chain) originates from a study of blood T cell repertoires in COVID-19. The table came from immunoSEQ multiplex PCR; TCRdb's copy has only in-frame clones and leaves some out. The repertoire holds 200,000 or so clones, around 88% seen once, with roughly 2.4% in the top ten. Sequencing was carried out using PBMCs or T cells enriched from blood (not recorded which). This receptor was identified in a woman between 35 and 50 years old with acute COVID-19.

The CDR3 loop is CASSSGETQYF. The CDR3 bases are TGTGCCAGCAGTTCGGGGGAGACCCAGTACTTC. V usage is TRBV12-3 or TRBV12-4 and J usage is TRBJ2-5, with D possibly matching TRBD2 (5 bases). CDR3 size: 11 residues. The V and J ends lost 4 bases and 5 bases respectively, with 5 bases between them.